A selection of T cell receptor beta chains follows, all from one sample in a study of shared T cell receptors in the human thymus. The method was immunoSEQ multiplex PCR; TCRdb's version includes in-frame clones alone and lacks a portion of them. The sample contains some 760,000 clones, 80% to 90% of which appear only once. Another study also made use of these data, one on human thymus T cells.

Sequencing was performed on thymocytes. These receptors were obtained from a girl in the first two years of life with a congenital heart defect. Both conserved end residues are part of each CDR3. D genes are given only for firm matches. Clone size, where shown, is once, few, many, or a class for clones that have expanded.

DNA: TGTGCCAGCAGTCCCGACAGGCCGGGGGGCTACACCTTC
CDR3: CASSPDRPGGYTF
size: once
D: -
J: TRBJ1-2
V: TRBV5-5

DNA: TGTGCCAGCAGCTTAGCGAGCGGGAATTACGAGCAGTACTTC
CDR3: CASSLASGNYEQYF
size: -
D: TRBD2
J: TRBJ2-7
V: TRBV7-2

DNA: TGTGCCAGCAGTACTAAGGGGGCCGCCCCCAAACAGTTACGAGAGCCCCAGCATTTT
CDR3: CASSTKGAAPKQLREPQHF
size: -
D: TRBD1
J: TRBJ1-5
V: TRBV28

DNA: TGTGCCATCAGTGACCTGACAGGGGGCTACGAGCAGTACTTC
CDR3: CAISDLTGGYEQYF
size: -
D: TRBD1
J: TRBJ2-7
V: TRBV10-3

DNA: TGTGCCATCAGTGAGTCCCGAGTTGACTATGGCTACACCTTC
CDR3: CAISESRVDYGYTF
size: few
D: -
J: TRBJ1-2
V: TRBV10-3

DNA: TGTGCCAGTAGTATCGGGTGGCCTCCACGCACAGATACGCAGTATTTT
CDR3: CASSIGWPPRTDTQYF
size: -
D: -
J: TRBJ2-3
V: TRBV19

DNA: TGTGCCAGCAGTGAAAATTATGGGGGAGGGGCTCGGGGCTACACCTTC
CDR3: CASSENYGGGARGYTF
size: -
D: -
J: TRBJ1-2
V: TRBV6-1

DNA: TGCGCCAGCAGCTCCCGACTATTAACTAGCACAGATACGCAGTATTTT
CDR3: CASSSRLLTSTDTQYF
size: -
D: -
J: TRBJ2-3
V: TRBV4-3

DNA: TGTGCCAGCAGCCCCGGGACAGGGAAGATCGCAAACTATGGCTACACCTTC
CDR3: CASSPGTGKIANYGYTF
size: few
D: TRBD1
J: TRBJ1-2
V: TRBV5-6

DNA: TGCGCCAGCAGTCCGGGGACAGCCTTCTACGAGCAGTACTTC
CDR3: CASSPGTAFYEQYF
size: -
D: TRBD1
J: TRBJ2-7
V: TRBV5-1

DNA: TGTGCCAGTTCAGACAGGACAGGGTTCGAGCAGTACTTC
CDR3: CASSDRTGFEQYF
size: -
D: TRBD1
J: TRBJ2-7
V: TRBV25-1

DNA: TGTGCCAGCAGCGTAGAACGGGACAGCCCCAATGAGCAGTTCTTC
CDR3: CASSVERDSPNEQFF
size: -
D: TRBD1
J: TRBJ2-1
V: TRBV9

DNA: TGTGCCAGCAGTCGGCTTAAGAGAACCGACAGGGGCATAGGGGAGCAGTACTTC
CDR3: CASSRLKRTDRGIGEQYF
size: -
D: TRBD1
J: TRBJ2-7
V: TRBV2